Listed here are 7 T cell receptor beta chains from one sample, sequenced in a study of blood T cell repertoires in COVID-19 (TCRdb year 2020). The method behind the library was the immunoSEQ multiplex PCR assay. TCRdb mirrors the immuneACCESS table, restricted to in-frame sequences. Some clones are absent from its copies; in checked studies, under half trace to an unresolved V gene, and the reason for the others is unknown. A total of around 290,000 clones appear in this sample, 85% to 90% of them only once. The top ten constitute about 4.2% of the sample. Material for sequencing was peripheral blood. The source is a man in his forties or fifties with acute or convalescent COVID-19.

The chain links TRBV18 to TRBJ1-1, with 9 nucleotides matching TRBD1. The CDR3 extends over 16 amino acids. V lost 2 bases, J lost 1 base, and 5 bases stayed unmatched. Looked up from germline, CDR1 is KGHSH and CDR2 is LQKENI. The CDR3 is CASSPDRGGANTEAFF. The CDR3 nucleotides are TGTGCCAGCTCACCAGACAGGGGGGGGGCGAACACTGAAGCTTTCTTT.

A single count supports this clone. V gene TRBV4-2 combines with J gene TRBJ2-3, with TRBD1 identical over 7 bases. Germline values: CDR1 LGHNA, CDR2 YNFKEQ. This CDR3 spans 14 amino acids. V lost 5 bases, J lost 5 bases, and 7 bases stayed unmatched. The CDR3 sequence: CASSIATGEDTQYF. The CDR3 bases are TGTGCCAGCAGCATAGCCACAGGGGAAGATACGCAGTATTTT.

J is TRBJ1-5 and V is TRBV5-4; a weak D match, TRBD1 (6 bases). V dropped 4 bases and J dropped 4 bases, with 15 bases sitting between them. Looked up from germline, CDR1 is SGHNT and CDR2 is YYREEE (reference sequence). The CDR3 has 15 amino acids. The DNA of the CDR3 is TGTGCCAGCAGCCAGGGAGGGGGGACAAATCAGCCCCAGCATTTT. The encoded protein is CASSQGGGTNQPQHF.

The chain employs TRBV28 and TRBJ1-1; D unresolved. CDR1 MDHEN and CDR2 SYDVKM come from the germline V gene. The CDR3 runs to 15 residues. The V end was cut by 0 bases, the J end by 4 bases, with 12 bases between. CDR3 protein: CASSLWAEASTEAFF. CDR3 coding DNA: TGTGCCAGCAGTTTATGGGCGGAGGCGAGCACTGAAGCTTTCTTT.

CDR3 sequence reads: CASSQAIRDRGRRGEKLFF. CDR3 coding DNA: TGCGCCAGCAGCCAAGCCATCCGGGACAGGGGGCGTCGAGGAGAAAAACTGTTTTTT. The chain uses TRBV4-1 and TRBJ1-4, with TRBD1 matching over 12 bases. J was trimmed by 8 bases and V by 1 base; bases with no gene match: 14. Germline V gene data show CDR1 as MGHRA and CDR2 as YSYEKL. This CDR3 has 19 residues.

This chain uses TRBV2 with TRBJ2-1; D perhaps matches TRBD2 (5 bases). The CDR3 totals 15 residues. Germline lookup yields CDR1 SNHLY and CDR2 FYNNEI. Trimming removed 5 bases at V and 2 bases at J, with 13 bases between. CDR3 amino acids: CASSRIANTYNEQFF. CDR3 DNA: TGTGCCAGCAGTAGGATAGCGAACACCTACAATGAGCAGTTCTTC.

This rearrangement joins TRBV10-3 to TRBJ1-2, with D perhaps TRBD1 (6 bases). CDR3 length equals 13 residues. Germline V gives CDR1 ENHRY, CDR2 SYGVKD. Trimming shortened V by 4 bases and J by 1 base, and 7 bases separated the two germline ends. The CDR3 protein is CAISGQVNYGYTF. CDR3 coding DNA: TGTGCCATCAGTGGACAGGTTAACTATGGCTACACCTTC.